This passage covers 4 T cell receptor beta chains from one sample sequenced in a study of cytomegalovirus exposure and HLA in healthy donors. Amplification used 60 Vbeta primers and 13 Jbeta primers. Assay: immunoSEQ multiplex PCR; the TCRdb copy retains only in-frame clones and omits some. The data show 200,000 or so clones, with about 83% seen just once and 1.3% held by the top ten. Sequencing was carried out using PBMCs. Receptor source: a human donor in good health.

This rearrangement joins TRBV21-1 to TRBJ2-7; the table's D call, TRBD1, has no DNA check behind it. TRBV21-1 counts as a pseudogene. The CDR3 loop spans 15 amino acids. CDR3 nucleotide sequence: TGTGCCAGCAGTTCCCGGGACAGGGCCTACTACGAGCAGTACTTC. This codes for CASSSRDRAYYEQYF.

This clone was detected a few times. The chain joins TRBV18 to TRBJ2-3; 12 nucleotides align to TRBD2. The CDR3 runs to 16 residues. The V segment lost 4 bases and the J segment 4 bases; nucleotides outside the gene matches: 6. Germline CDR1 and CDR2: KGHSH and LQKENI. For the CDR3, the DNA is TGTGCCAGCTCACACTCAGGACTAGCGGGACCAGATACGCAGTATTTT. Encoded protein: CASSHSGLAGPDTQYF.

The chain combines TRBV4-1 with TRBJ2-1; 13 positions match TRBD2. Germline V CDR1 and CDR2: MGHRA, YSYEKL. There are 16 residues in the CDR3. V was clipped by 1 base and J by 7 bases; unmatched bases: 4. CDR3: CASSQAGTSGINEQFF. CDR3 sequence (DNA): TGCGCCAGCAGCCAAGCCGGGACTAGCGGGATTAATGAGCAGTTCTTC.

This chain links TRBV19 with TRBJ2-1; TRBD2 matches 8 bases. Germline V gene lookup returns CDR1 LNHDA and CDR2 SQIVND (reference sequence). The junction had 3 bases not matched to a gene; V was cut back by 3 bases and J by 5 bases. The length of the CDR3 is 14 residues. As DNA, the CDR3 is TGTGCCAGTAGTATCGGGACTAGGAACAATGAGCAGTTCTTC. Amino acid sequence: CASSIGTRNNEQFF.